The entry below gives a single T cell receptor (beta chain) sequence along with its context. This clonotype occurred a few times. The antigen this receptor binds is unknown. No much larger clone exists at a distance of one base, and base qualities are not known. Ficoll-Paque density gradient centrifugation was used to isolate PBMCs. The run used an Illumina NovaSeq 6000. TCRalpha and TCRbeta cDNA libraries were constructed by 5'RACE with constant-segment primers, with sample barcodes and unique molecular identifiers being introduced. Trizol reagent was used to extract RNA from every sample. Library amplification was performed in two PCR steps, and a second sample barcode and Illumina TruSeq adapters were introduced in the second step. Sequencing of the libraries was done on an Illumina NovaSeq, producing 2 x 150 bp paired-end reads. The study's processing was this. Reads were demultiplexed and collapsed into UMI-guided consensus sequences with migec v1.2.7. With mixcr v2.1.11, UMI consensuses were aligned to TRA and TRB V and J templates and assembled into clonotypes. A clonotype was counted as expanded or contracted only if both edgeR and NoisET called the change significant, with noise models trained on biological replicates. For edgeR calls, the cutoffs were a false discovery rate-adjusted p below 0.01 and a log2 fold-change threshold of 1. As an exploratory analysis of dynamics, max-normalized trajectories of the 1000 most abundant clonotypes were examined by PCA with hierarchical clustering. Separately sequenced CD4+ and CD8+ repertoires were used to assign a CD4 or CD8 phenotype to each responding clone. TCRdb itself trimmed the public reads at Q25 with fastp, ran MiXCR and retained productive beta chains. Every entry covers one CDR3 protein and lists the most common genes and DNA from its rows. It is TCRdb's table, rather than the study itself, that gives the V and J calls and clone size. The sample profile shows about half a million distinct CDR3 sequences; 18% of them were found once. Approximately 13% of the sample lies in the top ten.

The data are from a study of T-cell memory formation after mild COVID-19 (dated by TCRdb to the early 2020s). In the study overall: Most TCR sequence clusters were specific to one of the two donors. T-cell clones expanding and contracting after mild COVID-19 in a couple of donors were tracked by longitudinal TCRalpha and TCRbeta repertoire sequencing. Two young, previously healthy adult volunteers made up the cohort, one male and one female. General findings and caveats noted by the study authors: From day 15 to 85, contracting clones showed balanced CD4/CD8 phenotypes, whereas a second wave of clones that expanded from day 15 to 37 leaned towards CD4+. Only a couple of mild cases were covered by the study, and larger cohorts that include severe cases with pre-infection samples were considered necessary. SARS-CoV-2 specificity of the second-wave clones peaking on day 37 was not confirmed. Contracting CD4+ clones appeared mostly in the CM and EM memory subsets, whereas CD8+ clones were enriched in EMRA. Some responding clones were found in pre-infection memory, which suggests that pre-existing cross-reactive memory T cells took part in the SARS-CoV-2 response.

Trimming at the junction amounts to 1 base on V and 0 bases on J, and the germline ends lie 9 bases apart. The CDR3 holds 16 amino acids from the cysteine to the phenylalanine. The CDR3 DNA has 48 bases and is translated from base 1. This sequence originates from an adult woman who had mild COVID-19 (a few samples of this study predate the infection). The sample titles of this study are shuffled in the database, so cell type and time point are left out; the donor was told from shared clones. The sequence is built from TRBV12-3 or TRBV12-4 and TRBJ2-2; matching of 6 bases hints at TRBD2 as the D gene. The source material was PBMCs or a T cell subset sorted from them (not recorded which). CDR3 reads: CASSLDGGANTGELFF. The DNA sequence follows: TGTGCCAGCAGTTTAGATGGCGGGGCGAACACCGGGGAGCTGTTTTTT.